A single sample gave rise to the 19 T cell receptor beta chains below, sequenced in a study of T cell responses to AZD1222 COVID-19 vaccine. Generated by immunoSEQ multiplex PCR, the TCRdb table keeps only in-frame clones and is missing some. The repertoire holds approximately 110,000 clones, with roughly 90% as singletons. The source material was peripheral blood, sampled on day 0 of AZD1222 vaccination. The source is an adult in good health.

This rearrangement joins TRBV6-5 to TRBJ1-6, with D perhaps TRBD1 (5 bases). This CDR3 has 16 amino acids. V lost 2 bases and J lost 2, with 10 bases in between. Germline CDR1 and CDR2: MNHEY and SVGAGI. As DNA, the CDR3 is TGTGCCAGCAGTTACAGGGGAATGGCCTATAATTCACCCCTCCACTTT. Amino acid sequence: CASSYRGMAYNSPLHF.

The chain employs TRBV7-2 and TRBJ1-6; D may be TRBD1 (5 bases). V dropped 2 bases and J dropped 10 bases, with 15 bases sitting between them. In germline, CDR1 is SGHTA, CDR2 FQGNSA. The CDR3 spans 15 residues. The CDR3 spells CASSLRQLVRSPLHF. In nucleotides, the CDR3 is TGTGCCAGCAGCTTAAGACAGTTGGTCAGATCACCCCTCCACTTT.

This chain uses TRBV28 with TRBJ1-1, with 7 bases matching TRBD1. This CDR3 comprises 16 residues. J was trimmed by 0 bases and V by 5 bases; bases with no gene match: 9. CDR1 and CDR2 (germline): MDHEN, SYDVKM. The CDR3 loop reads CASSESGQPMNTEAFF. The CDR3, as DNA: TGTGCCAGCAGTGAGTCGGGACAGCCCATGAACACTGAAGCTTTCTTT.

This rearrangement joins TRBV4-1 to TRBJ2-1; 10 bases line up with TRBD2. This CDR3 region has 16 residues. V was clipped by 2 bases and J by 2 bases; unmatched bases: 3. Per the germline V gene, CDR1 is MGHRA and CDR2 is YSYEKL. The CDR3 protein is CASSQLSGRAYNEQFF. Written as DNA, the CDR3 is TGCGCCAGCAGCCAATTGAGCGGGAGGGCCTACAATGAGCAGTTCTTC.

The chain combines TRBV7-9 with TRBJ1-3; the D is unclear. Trimming took off 5 bases at V and 2 bases at J, with 13 bases between the two ends. The CDR3 length is 15 residues. Germline V lookup: CDR1 SEHNR, CDR2 FQNEAQ (reference sequence). CDR3 coding DNA: TGTGCCAGCAGCCCCGACGACACAGCTGGAAACACCATATATTTT. Its translation: CASSPDDTAGNTIYF. Looking up the rest from reference TRBV7-9 and TRBJ1-3 gives the full variable domain: DTGVSQNPRHKITKRGQNVTFRCDPISEHNRLYWYRQTLGQGPEFLTYFQNEAQLEKSRLLSDRFSAERPKGSFSTLEIQRTEQGDSAMYLCASSPDDTAGNTIYFGEGSWLTVV.

This chain uses TRBV30 with TRBJ2-7, with TRBD1 matching 10 bases. J gave up 3 bases and V 7 bases, and 6 bases lay outside the gene matches. The length of the CDR3 is 13 residues. Germline CDR1 GTSNPN, CDR2 SVGIG (reference sequence). The CDR3 DNA sequence: TGTGCCTCTCGACAGGGGGCGGGCTACGAGCAGTACTTC. This gives the protein CASRQGAGYEQYF.

This rearrangement joins TRBV7-9 to TRBJ1-1, with TRBD1 identical over 7 bases. This CDR3 spans 15 amino acids. Germline values: CDR1 SEHNR, CDR2 FQNEAQ (reference sequence). J gave up 0 bases and V 5 bases, and 6 bases lay outside the gene matches. This CDR3 reads CASSGTEPMNTEAFF. DNA for the CDR3: TGTGCCAGCAGCGGGACAGAGCCCATGAACACTGAAGCTTTCTTT.

This clone was counted once. J is TRBJ1-6 and V is TRBV5-4; 7 positions agree with TRBD1. Per the germline V gene, CDR1 is SGHNT and CDR2 is YYREEE (reference sequence). With 0 bases clipped from V and 10 bases from J, the junction kept 10 bases outside the gene matches. The CDR3 sequence is 16 residues long. The CDR3 is CASSLGSLRQGSPLHF. The CDR3 DNA follows: TGTGCCAGCAGCTTGGGGAGTTTGAGACAGGGATCACCCCTCCACTTT.

This chain connects TRBV6-5 to TRBJ1-6; possible D gene TRBD1, 5 bases. Trimming pared 4 bases from V and 8 bases from J, leaving 9 bases between. Germline CDR1 reads MNHEY; CDR2 reads SVGAGI. This CDR3 spans 13 amino acids. In DNA form, the CDR3 reads TGTGCCAGCAGTTCCAGGGACGATTCACCCCTCCACTTT. Its translation is CASSSRDDSPLHF.

The J gene is TRBJ2-4, the V gene TRBV28, with 7 bases lining up with TRBD2. The CDR3 covers 16 residues. The germline V gene has CDR1 MDHEN and CDR2 SYDVKM. V lost 3 bases, J lost 0 bases, and 5 bases stayed unmatched. CDR3 sequence reads: CASSFSGGLAKNIQYF. The CDR3 coding sequence is TGTGCCAGCAGTTTTTCGGGGGGACTAGCCAAAAACATTCAGTACTTC.

This clone was seen more than once but under ten times. This rearrangement joins TRBV19 to TRBJ1-2; D not resolved. Germline V gene data show CDR1 as LNHDA and CDR2 as SQIVND (reference sequence). The V gene lost 0 bases and the J gene lost 0 bases, with 11 bases spanning the gap. CDR3 length: 16 amino acids. The CDR3 protein is CASSIESGRANYGYTF. The CDR3 DNA is TGTGCCAGTAGTATAGAATCCGGCAGAGCTAACTATGGCTACACCTTC.

The CDR3 DNA sequence: TGTGCCAGCAGCTTAGGAATTAGCGGGACGAACTACAATGAGCAGTTCTTC. Its protein product is CASSLGISGTNYNEQFF. The chain recombines TRBV11-2 with TRBJ2-1; 8 bases agree with TRBD2. The CDR3 sequence is 17 residues long. V lost 1 base and J lost 3; bases outside the gene matches: 8. Looked up from germline, CDR1 is SGHAT and CDR2 is FQNNGV. Looking up the rest from reference TRBV11-2 and TRBJ2-1 gives the full variable domain: EAGVAQSPRYKIIEKRQSVAFWCNPISGHATLYWYQQILGQGPKLLIQFQNNGVVDDSQLPKDRFSAERLKGVDSTLKIQPAKLEDSAVYLCASSLGISGTNYNEQFFGPGTRLTVL.

The rearrangement joins TRBV2 to TRBJ1-5; no clear D gene. This CDR3 has 14 amino acids. Germline CDR1 and CDR2: SNHLY and FYNNEI. Trimming shortened V by 4 bases and J by 1 base, and 8 bases separated the two germline ends. CDR3: CASSGARSNQPQHF. The CDR3 bases are TGTGCCAGCAGTGGGGCAAGAAGCAATCAGCCCCAGCATTTT.

This sequence joins TRBV4-1 and TRBJ1-6, with D perhaps TRBD1 (5 bases). The CDR3 loop spans 15 amino acids. Per the germline V gene, CDR1 is MGHRA and CDR2 is YSYEKL. Trimming shortened V by 0 bases and J by 7 bases, and 10 bases separated the two germline ends. CDR3 amino acids: CASSQDRRQNSPLHF. The CDR3 nucleotides read TGCGCCAGCAGCCAAGATCGAAGACAGAATTCACCCCTCCACTTT.

The chain recombines TRBV5-4 with TRBJ2-1, with 10 positions matching TRBD2. CDR3 length: 15 amino acids. Germline assignment: CDR1 SGHNT and CDR2 YYREEE (reference sequence). V trimming: 6 bases; J trimming: 0 bases; junction bases outside the gene matches: 3. In DNA form, the CDR3 reads TGTGCCAGCATCCGGACTAGCGGCTCCTACAATGAGCAGTTCTTC. This gives the protein CASIRTSGSYNEQFF.

The rearrangement joins TRBV5-1 to TRBJ2-1; TRBD2 matches at 12 bases. With V trimmed by 8 bases and J by 4 bases, 7 bases remained unmatched. The CDR3 contains 15 residues. From germline, CDR1 is SGHRS and CDR2 YFSETQ. CDR3 DNA: TGCGCCAGTGAAACCGGGACTAGCGGGTACAATGAGCAGTTCTTC. Its translation: CASETGTSGYNEQFF.

The chain uses TRBV18 and TRBJ2-2; unclear D gene. The CDR3 is made up of 14 amino acids. CDR1 and CDR2 (germline): KGHSH, LQKENI. V was shortened by 3 bases and J by 3 bases, with 8 bases between the two germline ends. In DNA, the CDR3 is TGTGCCAGCTCACCCCGCCAGGACACCGGGGAGCTGTTTTTT. This translates into CASSPRQDTGELFF.

The V gene is TRBV4-1, the J gene TRBJ1-6; 7 bases line up with TRBD1. CDR1 MGHRA and CDR2 YSYEKL come from the germline V gene. V shed 2 bases, J shed 5 bases, and the junction held 9 bases outside the gene matches. This CDR3 has 17 amino acids. The CDR3 here is CASSQTSQGRNNSPLHF. The CDR3 bases are TGCGCCAGCAGCCAAACTTCACAGGGGAGGAATAATTCACCCCTCCACTTT.

The J gene is TRBJ1-2, the V gene TRBV5-1, with D perhaps matching TRBD1 (6 bases). There are 14 residues in the CDR3. CDR1 is SGHRS and CDR2 is YFSETQ in the germline V gene. V lost 0 bases and J lost 4, with 10 bases in between. Here the CDR3 reads CASSLAGTTYGYTF. The CDR3 nucleotides read TGCGCCAGCAGCTTGGCGGGGACAACCTATGGCTACACCTTC.